A selection of T cell receptor beta chains follows, all from one sample in a study of shared clonotypes between healthy human individuals. Measured with immunoSEQ multiplex PCR; TCRdb has only the in-frame clones, and not every one. The data contain fewer than 2.5 million clones, over 85% of them singletons. Source material: naive CD4+ T cells from PBMCs. The origin of the receptors is a man in his late teens or twenties in good health. Some clones in this sample may be carry-over from other donors' samples. The CDR3 runs from the conserved cysteine through the conserved F or W. Each record gives: J gene, clone size, V gene, CDR3 protein. Size values are once, few and many counts, or a class for expanded clones, and some rows have none.

j_call: TRBJ2-5
clone_size: -
v_call: TRBV27
cdr3_aa: CASRTGLAGNQETQYF

j_call: TRBJ1-2
clone_size: -
v_call: TRBV20-1
cdr3_aa: CSAPGVYGYTF

j_call: TRBJ2-7
clone_size: -
v_call: TRBV7-2
cdr3_aa: CASSPGTGYPYEQYF

j_call: TRBJ2-7
clone_size: -
v_call: TRBV11-2
cdr3_aa: CASNLVAGPAYEQYF

j_call: TRBJ2-2
clone_size: -
v_call: TRBV14
cdr3_aa: CASSQDFGTRTGELFF

j_call: TRBJ2-7
clone_size: -
v_call: TRBV9
cdr3_aa: CASSERADPYEQYF

j_call: TRBJ1-2
clone_size: -
v_call: TRBV28
cdr3_aa: CASSSSITQGAYYGYTF

j_call: TRBJ1-5
clone_size: -
v_call: TRBV2
cdr3_aa: CACRQGAGMGQPQHF

j_call: TRBJ2-6
clone_size: -
v_call: TRBV7-2
cdr3_aa: CASSLDFQGVGGANVLTF

j_call: TRBJ1-1
clone_size: -
v_call: TRBV2
cdr3_aa: CASSYTTGETEAFF

j_call: TRBJ1-2
clone_size: -
v_call: TRBV4-1
cdr3_aa: CASSPEGGSTDGYTF

j_call: TRBJ2-1
clone_size: once
v_call: TRBV18
cdr3_aa: CASSQIELAGGNEQFF

j_call: TRBJ2-1
clone_size: few
v_call: TRBV5-1
cdr3_aa: CASSLPRQNNEQFF

j_call: TRBJ2-2
clone_size: -
v_call: TRBV19
cdr3_aa: CASSIGGVSGELFF

j_call: TRBJ2-5
clone_size: -
v_call: TRBV5-1
cdr3_aa: CASSLWAPEEETQYF

j_call: TRBJ2-1
clone_size: -
v_call: TRBV14
cdr3_aa: CASSQAPRVPYNEQFF

j_call: TRBJ1-5
clone_size: few
v_call: TRBV28
cdr3_aa: CASSPQQVSPQHF

j_call: TRBJ2-5
clone_size: -
v_call: TRBV5-1
cdr3_aa: CASSFPRSGGETQYF

j_call: TRBJ2-7
clone_size: -
v_call: TRBV7-9
cdr3_aa: CASGPFKPPYEQYF

j_call: TRBJ2-7
clone_size: -
v_call: TRBV4-2
cdr3_aa: CASSQGQGAPEQYF

j_call: TRBJ2-3
clone_size: -
v_call: TRBV4-2
cdr3_aa: CASSQDGTSGTFPKTTDAQYF

j_call: TRBJ2-3
clone_size: -
v_call: TRBV5-1
cdr3_aa: CASSSRPGTGGPDTQYF

j_call: TRBJ2-3
clone_size: -
v_call: TRBV5-1
cdr3_aa: CASSLESSGTDTQYF

j_call: TRBJ2-3
clone_size: -
v_call: TRBV7-9
cdr3_aa: CASSIVADTQYF

j_call: TRBJ1-1
clone_size: -
v_call: TRBV27
cdr3_aa: CASSWRGGEAFF

j_call: TRBJ2-7
clone_size: -
v_call: TRBV27
cdr3_aa: CASSLVGRSSYEQYF

j_call: TRBJ1-1
clone_size: -
v_call: TRBV29-1
cdr3_aa: CSVLDNSNTEAFF